Following are 16 T cell receptor beta chains from one sample sequenced in a study of OX40 agonist ivuxolimab in advanced cancers. Sequenced by immunoSEQ multiplex PCR; TCRdb stores in-frame clones only, minus some. Among 80,000 or so clones listed, around 90% were seen once. Specimen: CD4+ or CD8+ T cells sorted from blood, collected in a trial of the OX40 agonist ivuxolimab. The receptors were sampled from an adult with an advanced solid tumor such as melanoma, head and neck, liver or kidney cancer.

This clone was recorded only once. This sequence joins TRBV7-9 and TRBJ2-1; a possible D gene is TRBD2 (6 bases). This CDR3 comprises 17 residues. V lost 1 base, J lost 9 bases, and 22 bases lay in between. CDR1 is SEHNR and CDR2 is FQNEAQ in the germline V gene (reference sequence). CDR3 bases: TGTGCCAGCAGCTTAGTGGGTATACCCCTGCCTAGCGCTGAGCAGTTCTTC. Protein sequence: CASSLVGIPLPSAEQFF.

This clone came up a few times. V and J are TRBV5-1 and TRBJ1-2, with unresolved D. Germline CDR1 reads SGHRS; CDR2 reads YFSETQ. The CDR3 extends over 13 amino acids. Trimming removed 0 bases from V and 8 bases from J, with 11 bases in between. Here the CDR3 DNA reads TGCGCCAGCAGCTTGGGACAAGGATTGGGCTACACCTTC. Translation gives CASSLGQGLGYTF.

This chain links TRBV10-2 with TRBJ2-7; the D gene could be TRBD1 or TRBD2 (7 bases each). Trimming stripped 3 bases from V and 1 base from J, with 19 bases between. Germline V CDR1 and CDR2: WSHSY, SAAADI. This CDR3 comprises 17 residues. CDR3 residues: CASSERGGTDFSYEQYF. DNA of the CDR3: TGCGCCAGCAGTGAACGGGGAGGGACAGATTTTTCCTACGAGCAGTACTTC.

The V call is TRBV5-1, the J call TRBJ1-1, with TRBD1 identical over 7 bases. CDR3 length equals 15 residues. J was trimmed by 0 bases and V by 0 bases; bases with no gene match: 2. Germline CDR1 is SGHRS and CDR2 is YFSETQ. The CDR3 DNA follows: TGCGCCAGCAGCTTGGCCGGGACAGTGAACACTGAAGCTTTCTTT. Translation gives CASSLAGTVNTEAFF. The variable domain in full, with the rest retrieved from reference TRBV5-1 and TRBJ1-1, is KAGVTQTPRYLIKTRGQQVTLSCSPISGHRSVSWYQQTPGQGLQFLFEYFSETQRNKGNFPGRFSGRQFSNSRSEMNVSTLELGDSALYLCASSLAGTVNTEAFFGQGTRLTVV.

The V call is TRBV10-2, the J call TRBJ1-6; TRBD1 matches at 11 bases. Germline values: CDR1 WSHSY, CDR2 SAAADI. The J segment lost 3 bases and the V segment lost 4 bases, leaving 5 bases of the junction unmatched. The CDR3 has 17 amino acids. CDR3 DNA: TGCGCCAGCAGTGGGACAGGGGGCTCTCTCTATAATTCACCCCTCCACTTT. Residues: CASSGTGGSLYNSPLHF.

This sequence joins TRBV27 and TRBJ2-7, with a possible D match to TRBD1 (5 bases). The CDR3 spans 12 residues. Germline assignment: CDR1 MNHEY and CDR2 SMNVEV (reference sequence). V was clipped by 5 bases and J by 3 bases, with 8 bases between them. The CDR3 nucleotides read TGTGCCAGCAGTCCCAGGGTCTACGAGCAGTACTTC. This encodes CASSPRVYEQYF.

This clone was found a few times. The J gene is TRBJ1-6, the V gene TRBV25-1, with D unclear. The CDR3 runs to 14 residues. V was trimmed by 1 base and J by 7 bases, leaving 8 bases between them. CDR1 MGHDK and CDR2 SYGVNS come from the germline V gene. The CDR3 region has the DNA TGTGCCAGCAGTGAATCTGGGAGGAATTCACCCCTCCACTTT. It encodes CASSESGRNSPLHF.

The J gene is TRBJ1-5, the V gene TRBV29-1, with TRBD1 matching 8 bases. The CDR3 spans 14 residues. The trim removed 0 bases at V and 7 bases at J, leaving 5 bases unmatched. Germline values: CDR1 SQVTM, CDR2 ANQGSEA. Here the CDR3 DNA reads TGCAGCGTTGAAGATGGGACAGGAGGACAGCCCCAGCATTTT. Its translation: CSVEDGTGGQPQHF.

Of note for this clone: Within the sample, other DNA sequences also encode this same CDR3. The chain couples TRBV28 to TRBJ2-2; D is possibly TRBD2 (5 bases). The CDR3 loop spans 16 amino acids. Germline V gene data show CDR1 as MDHEN and CDR2 as SYDVKM. The ends were cut back, 1 base at V and 0 bases at J, with 9 bases in the middle. CDR3 sequence (DNA): TGTGCCAGCAGTTTATCGGGGTCCGCGAACACCGGGGAGCTGTTTTTT. Protein: CASSLSGSANTGELFF.

This chain joins TRBV5-6 and TRBJ1-1; D possibly corresponds to TRBD1 (6 bases). The germline V and J ends were trimmed by 1 base and 4 bases, with 17 bases remaining between them. The CDR3 is made up of 16 amino acids. Germline V gene data show CDR1 as SGHDT and CDR2 as YYEEEE. CDR3 protein: CASSLIRRQVFTEAFF. The CDR3 DNA is TGTGCCAGCAGCTTGATTCGAAGACAGGTCTTCACTGAAGCTTTCTTT.

The chain carries TRBV11-2 and TRBJ2-7, with 13 bases that match TRBD2. Germline V gene sequence: CDR1 SGHAT, CDR2 FQNNGV. Unmatched junction bases numbered 7, after V lost 5 bases and J lost 6 bases. The CDR3 loop spans 15 amino acids. The CDR3: CASSPRTSGSSEQYF. The CDR3 DNA sequence: TGTGCCAGCAGCCCCCGGACTAGCGGGAGTAGCGAGCAGTACTTC. The full variable domain, in which reference TRBV11-2 and TRBJ2-7 provide the parts outside the CDR3, is EAGVAQSPRYKIIEKRQSVAFWCNPISGHATLYWYQQILGQGPKLLIQFQNNGVVDDSQLPKDRFSAERLKGVDSTLKIQPAKLEDSAVYLCASSPRTSGSSEQYFGPGTRLTVT.

The chain combines TRBV7-9 with TRBJ1-4; D is unclear. CDR3 length: 15 amino acids. V was shortened by 5 bases and J by 0 bases, with 10 bases between the two germline ends. Per the germline V gene, CDR1 is SEHNR and CDR2 is FQNEAQ (reference sequence). The CDR3 protein is CASSPTVATNEKLFF. The CDR3 DNA reads as TGTGCCAGCAGCCCCACGGTTGCAACTAATGAAAAACTGTTTTTT.

The chain is built from TRBV15 and TRBJ2-1, with TRBD2 matching over 7 bases. This CDR3 is built from 11 residues. From germline, CDR1 is LNHNV and CDR2 YYDKDF (reference sequence). Trimming at V came to 11 bases and at J to 5 bases, leaving 3 bases not matched to a gene. The DNA for the CDR3 is TGTGCCGCCGGGGGGAACAATGAGCAGTTCTTC. This codes for CAAGGNNEQFF.

The chain couples TRBV9 to TRBJ1-6; no definite D call. Germline V gene sequence: CDR1 SGDLS, CDR2 YYNGEE. V gave up 0 bases and J gave up 8 bases, with 9 bases separating them. This CDR3 contains 14 residues. The CDR3 coding sequence is TGTGCCAGCAGCGTAGGAGGGTCCGATTCACCCCTCCACTTT. It yields the protein CASSVGGSDSPLHF.

A single count supports this clone. The V call is TRBV6-5, the J call TRBJ1-5, with TRBD1 as a possible D gene (6 bases). Germline lookup yields CDR1 MNHEY and CDR2 SVGAGI. V lost 5 bases, J lost 4 bases, and 12 bases lay in between. The CDR3 covers 14 residues. The CDR3 DNA reads TGTGCCAGCAGTACTGGACAGACGAATCAGCCCCAGCATTTT. It encodes CASSTGQTNQPQHF.

The chain couples TRBV9 to TRBJ2-1, with TRBD2 identical over 8 bases. V was pared by 0 bases and J by 8 bases, with 10 bases of the junction left unmatched. Germline CDR1 SGDLS, CDR2 YYNGEE. This CDR3 has 16 residues. The DNA of the CDR3 is TGTGCCAGCAGCGTAGCAAGACTAGCGTATAAGGATGAGCAGTTCTTC. This codes for CASSVARLAYKDEQFF.